These 23 T cell receptor beta chains were sequenced from one sample in a study of OX40 agonist ivuxolimab in advanced cancers. Clones were read by immunoSEQ multiplex PCR, and TCRdb kept only the in-frame ones, dropping some. The data show some 62,000 clones, approximately 86% seen once. The material was CD4+ or CD8+ T cells sorted from blood, obtained in a trial of the OX40 agonist ivuxolimab. These receptors all stem from an adult with an advanced solid tumor such as melanoma, head and neck, liver or kidney cancer.

V usage is TRBV6-1 and J usage is TRBJ2-5; no definite D call. The CDR3 spans 13 residues. CDR1 is MNHNS and CDR2 is SASEGT in the germline V gene. V lost 2 bases and J 0 bases, leaving 4 bases between the germline ends. The CDR3 DNA is TGTGCCAGCAGTGAAATAGACCAAGAGACCCAGTACTTC. It codes for CASSEIDQETQYF.

The rearrangement uses TRBV5-6 and TRBJ2-1; tentatively, D is TRBD2 (5 bases). Trimming removed 4 bases from V and 6 bases from J, with 17 bases in between. There are 15 residues in the CDR3. Germline assignment: CDR1 SGHDT and CDR2 YYEEEE. This CDR3 reads CASSRRGTVFNEQFF. The CDR3 DNA reads as TGTGCCAGCAGCCGCCGGGGTACGGTCTTCAATGAGCAGTTCTTC.

The chain links TRBV28 to TRBJ2-2; D perhaps matches TRBD2 (5 bases). V gave up 5 bases and J gave up 0 bases, with 10 bases separating them. CDR1 MDHEN and CDR2 SYDVKM come from the germline V gene. CDR3 length: 15 amino acids. CDR3 amino acids: CASSGRGTNTGELFF. In nucleotides, the CDR3 is TGTGCCAGCAGTGGAAGAGGGACGAACACCGGGGAGCTGTTTTTT.

The CDR3 region is CASSPDRAYEQYF. The CDR3 DNA sequence: TGTGCCAGCAGCCCGGACCGGGCCTACGAGCAGTACTTC. The genes are TRBV7-8 and TRBJ2-7; no reliable D call. The CDR3 consists of 13 residues. V lost 5 bases to trimming and J lost 2 bases, with 10 bases between them. Per germline, CDR1 SGHVS and CDR2 FQNEAQ. Full variable domain (missing parts from reference TRBV7-8 and TRBJ2-7): GAGVSQSPRYKVAKRGQDVALRCDPISGHVSLFWYQQALGQGPEFLTYFQNEAQLDKSGLPSDRFFAERPEGSVSTLKIQRTQQEDSAVYLCASSPDRAYEQYFGPGTRLTVT.

The chain uses TRBV2 and TRBJ1-3, with 7 bases that match TRBD1. V gave up 4 bases and J gave up 2 bases; unmatched junction bases: 2. The CDR3 is made up of 14 amino acids. The germline gives CDR1 SNHLY, CDR2 FYNNEI. The CDR3 DNA reads as TGTGCCAGCAGTGGGACAGGAGCTGGAAACACCATATATTTT. Residues: CASSGTGAGNTIYF.

The chain links TRBV5-1 to TRBJ2-2, with D uncertain. CDR1 and CDR2 (germline): SGHRS, YFSETQ. Trimming pared 0 bases from V and 10 bases from J, leaving 16 bases between. This CDR3 comprises 15 residues. DNA of the CDR3: TGCGCCAGCAGCTTGGGTCAGCATACGTCAGAGGAGCTGTTTTTT. It specifies CASSLGQHTSEELFF. The complete variable domain, with remaining parts taken from reference TRBV5-1 and TRBJ2-2, reads KAGVTQTPRYLIKTRGQQVTLSCSPISGHRSVSWYQQTPGQGLQFLFEYFSETQRNKGNFPGRFSGRQFSNSRSEMNVSTLELGDSALYLCASSLGQHTSEELFFGEGSRLTVL.

This clone has a single count. The J gene is TRBJ2-1, the V gene TRBV15, with 13 bases identical to TRBD2. Germline V gene lookup returns CDR1 LNHNV and CDR2 YYDKDF (reference sequence). The CDR3 is 16 amino acids. The junction had 9 bases not matched to a gene; V was cut back by 7 bases and J by 6 bases. CDR3 loop: CATTSRTSGSGNEQFF. The CDR3 DNA reads as TGTGCCACCACCTCCCGGACTAGCGGGAGTGGCAATGAGCAGTTCTTC.

The chain is built from TRBV7-6 and TRBJ2-5; 9 nucleotides match TRBD1. The DNA end favors TRBJ2-7, so the J call may be wrong. This CDR3 spans 15 amino acids. Germline assignment: CDR1 SGHVS and CDR2 FNYEAQ. The CDR3 spells CASSLGPGQGYEQYF. CDR3 bases: TGTGCCAGCAGCTTAGGTCCGGGACAGGGCTACGAGCAGTACTTC.

The CDR3 sequence is CASSLVSASASDTQYF. In DNA, the CDR3 is TGCGCCAGCAGCTTGGTTTCAGCTTCGGCCTCGGATACGCAGTATTTT. The chain couples TRBV5-1 to TRBJ2-3; D gene uncertain. The V end lost 0 bases, the J end lost 6 bases, and 17 bases lay between the germline ends. Germline lookup yields CDR1 SGHRS and CDR2 YFSETQ. CDR3 length: 16 residues.

This clone was counted a single time. The chain uses TRBV7-9 and TRBJ2-7, with D uncertain. There are 16 residues in the CDR3. Trimming left V 6 bases short and J 0 bases short, with 18 bases between. Germline loops: CDR1 SEHNR, CDR2 FQNEAQ (reference sequence). DNA of the CDR3: TGTGCCAGCAGTCCTAAGGGATGGCGCCTCTCCTACGAGCAGTACTTC. It encodes CASSPKGWRLSYEQYF.

The rearrangement links TRBV10-3 to TRBJ1-2; the match to TRBD1 covers 8 bases. Germline V lookup: CDR1 ENHRY, CDR2 SYGVKD. V trimming: 6 bases; J trimming: 3 bases; junction bases outside the gene matches: 6. The CDR3 runs 14 residues. For the CDR3, the DNA is TGTGCCATCAGGGCGGACAGGGTAGACTATGGCTACACCTTC. This codes for CAIRADRVDYGYTF.

V is TRBV7-8 and J is TRBJ1-5; no clear D gene. The V and J ends lost 5 bases and 2 bases respectively, with 10 bases between them. This CDR3 comprises 14 residues. The germline V gene has CDR1 SGHVS and CDR2 FQNEAQ. DNA for the CDR3: TGTGCCAGCAGCCCCCATCGGGGCAATCAGCCCCAGCATTTT. Protein product: CASSPHRGNQPQHF.

This chain links TRBV28 with TRBJ2-7; D ambiguous. Germline-derived CDR1 and CDR2 are MDHEN and SYDVKM. CDR3 size: 14 residues. V lost 3 bases and J lost 6, with 15 bases in between. The CDR3 loop is CASSFRALRVEQYF. CDR3 nucleotide sequence: TGTGCCAGCAGTTTTAGGGCCTTAAGGGTCGAGCAGTACTTC.

Comments on this clone: Within the sample, other DNA sequences also encode this same CDR3. The rearrangement joins TRBV11-1 to TRBJ2-5, with D unresolved. This CDR3 has 11 residues. CDR1 and CDR2 from the germline V gene are SGHAT and FQDESV (reference sequence). With 0 bases removed from V and 4 bases from J, the gap between germline ends came to 0 bases. The CDR3 DNA reads as TGTGCCAGCAGCTTAGCAGAGACCCAGTACTTC. This gives the protein CASSLAETQYF.

This clone has just a few counts. The rearrangement joins TRBV28 to TRBJ1-1; the D is unclear. The CDR3 consists of 15 residues. CDR1 and CDR2 from the germline V gene are MDHEN and SYDVKM. V lost 1 base, J lost 1 base, and 10 bases lay in between. The CDR3 is CASSLLGPPNTEAFF. DNA for the CDR3: TGTGCCAGCAGTTTATTAGGGCCTCCGAACACTGAAGCTTTCTTT.

V gene TRBV27 combines with J gene TRBJ2-1; D is uncertain. Germline V CDR1 and CDR2: MNHEY, SMNVEV (reference sequence). The CDR3 is 16 amino acids. Trimming took 3 bases from V and 3 from J, leaving 15 bases between them. CDR3 sequence: CASSFTHRRLYNEQFF. As DNA, the CDR3 is TGTGCCAGCAGTTTCACCCACAGAAGACTCTACAATGAGCAGTTCTTC.

V is TRBV19 and J is TRBJ2-5; 9 bases agree with TRBD2. V gave up 4 bases and J gave up 4 bases; unmatched junction bases: 7. The CDR3 has 15 amino acids. Germline-derived CDR1 and CDR2 are LNHDA and SQIVND (reference sequence). The CDR3 loop is CASSTSGRKGETQYF. For the CDR3, the DNA is TGTGCCAGTAGTACCAGCGGGAGGAAGGGAGAGACCCAGTACTTC.

This clone has just one count. The rearrangement joins TRBV19 to TRBJ2-1; D is unclear. The CDR3 contains 12 residues. V was cut by 9 bases and J by 9 bases, with 15 bases left in between. Per germline, CDR1 LNHDA and CDR2 SQIVND (reference sequence). CDR3 nucleotides: TGTGCCAGCGGATACCGCGATATTGAGCAGTTCTTC. Protein sequence: CASGYRDIEQFF.

The V and J genes are TRBV6-1 and TRBJ1-1; TRBD1 might be the D (5 bases). Looked up from germline, CDR1 is MNHNS and CDR2 is SASEGT. This CDR3 has 13 amino acids. Trimming stripped 11 bases from V and 3 bases from J, with 16 bases between. The CDR3 DNA is TGTGCCTTCAGGGTTGCGGGGGACACTGAAGCTTTCTTT. Translated: CAFRVAGDTEAFF.

The V and J genes are TRBV27 and TRBJ2-1, with D perhaps matching TRBD2 (7 bases). Per the germline V gene, CDR1 is MNHEY and CDR2 is SMNVEV (reference sequence). The CDR3 spans 13 residues. V lost 3 bases to trimming and J lost 12 bases, with 15 bases between them. CDR3 coding DNA: TGTGCCAGCAGTTTCCCTGGGGGGGGCGCGCAGTTCTTC. Translated, it gives CASSFPGGGAQFF.

This rearrangement joins TRBV5-1 to TRBJ2-3, with a tentative D call TRBD1 (5 bases). The V gene lost 4 bases and the J gene lost 4 bases, with 13 bases spanning the gap. CDR1 is SGHRS, CDR2 YFSETQ, per germline. The CDR3 sequence is 14 residues long. CDR3 protein: CASSPTDRPDTQYF. CDR3 nucleotides: TGCGCCAGCAGCCCCACAGACAGACCAGATACGCAGTATTTT.

V usage is TRBV29-1 and J usage is TRBJ1-5; D gene unclear. The CDR3 extends over 16 amino acids. The germline gives CDR1 SQVTM, CDR2 ANQGSEA. DNA for the CDR3: TGCTATCCCCCTCCGCAGAACAAGGAAAGCAATCAGCCCCAGCATTTT. This gives the protein CYPPPQNKESNQPQHF. The variable domain in full, completed from reference TRBV29-1 and TRBJ1-5, reads SAVISQKPSRDICQRGTSLTIQCQVDSQVTMMFWYRQQPGQSLTLIATANQGSEATYESGFVIDKFPISRPNLTFSTLTVSNMSPEDSSIYLCYPPPQNKESNQPQHFGDGTRLSIL.

V is TRBV11-2 and J is TRBJ1-4; 8 bases agree with TRBD1. This CDR3 spans 13 amino acids. The germline V gene has CDR1 SGHAT and CDR2 FQNNGV. The V gene end was trimmed by 5 bases and the J gene end by 7 bases; junction bases not matched to a gene: 3. The CDR3 here is CASSTGTGEKLFF. The CDR3 nucleotides read TGTGCCAGCAGCACCGGGACAGGTGAAAAACTGTTTTTT.